This TCR beta chain derives from a study of vaccination effects on CD4 cells after COVID-19. Broader study findings: There was only 1 of 255 vaccine-induced clones in healthy vaccinees that cross-reacted with common cold coronaviruses. Pronounced clonal contraction occurred in clones induced by infection and by vaccine late after vaccination.

This CDR3 region has 15 residues. V dropped 3 bases and J dropped 2; count of bases not matched to a gene: 3. The germline V gene encodes CDR1 SEHNR and CDR2 FQNEAQ (reference sequence). This clone was detected once. Its antigen is as yet unknown. Data came from immunoSEQ multiplex PCR; TCRdb stores just in-frame clones and leaves some out. The repertoire holds about 59,000 clones, with roughly three quarters as singletons. Pools of viral peptides were used by the ViraFEST assay to expand antigen-specific CD4+ T cells ahead of sequencing. Upon completion of roughly ten days in culture, CD4+ T cells were isolated. It was two doses of either the BNT162b2 or mRNA-1273 vaccine that participants received. Half-medium changes using IL-2 medium occurred on days 3 and 7.

This chain connects TRBV7-9 to TRBJ2-3; 9 positions match TRBD2. This material consisted of CD4+ T cells from PBMCs cultured with HCoV-OC43 spike peptides, taken after COVID-19 vaccination. Subset denoted: HCoV-OC43 spike overlapping peptide pool stimulation. This receptor was obtained from a human donor who received a COVID-19 vaccine. CDR3 bases: TGTGCCAGCAGCTTTCTAGCGGGGACCACAGATACGCAGTATTTT. Its translation is CASSFLAGTTDTQYF.